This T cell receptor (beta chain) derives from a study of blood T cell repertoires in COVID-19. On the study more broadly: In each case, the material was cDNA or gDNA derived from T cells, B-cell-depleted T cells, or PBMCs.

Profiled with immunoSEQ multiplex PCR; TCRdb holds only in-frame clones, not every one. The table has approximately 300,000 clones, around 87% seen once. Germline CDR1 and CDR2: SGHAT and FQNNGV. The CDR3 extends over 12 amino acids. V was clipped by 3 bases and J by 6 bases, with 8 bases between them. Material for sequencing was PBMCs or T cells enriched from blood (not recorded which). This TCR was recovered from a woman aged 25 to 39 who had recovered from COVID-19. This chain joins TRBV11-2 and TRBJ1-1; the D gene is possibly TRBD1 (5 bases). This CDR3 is CASSFQGAEAFF. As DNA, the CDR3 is TGTGCCAGCAGCTTTCAAGGGGCTGAAGCTTTCTTT.